These 18 T cell receptor beta chains were all obtained from the same sample, sequenced in a study of CD8 T cells in Susac syndrome. The RNA input was 0.5 to 1 ug, and it was reverse transcribed with random hexamers. Each CDR3 protein gets one entry after TCRdb re-called the immunoSEQ multiplex PCR reads with MiXCR. The sample shows about 210,000 distinct CDR3 sequences, approximately 95% of them seen only once. Input material: CD4+ T cells from PBMCs. The origin of the receptors is a human donor with multiple sclerosis.

In this sample, this clonotype turned up a few times. The rearrangement uses TRBV7-9 and TRBJ1-1; the D is unclear. This CDR3 is built from 12 residues. Germline V gene data show CDR1 as SEHNR and CDR2 as FQNEAQ (reference sequence). V shed 1 base and J shed 7 bases, with 7 bases lying between them. CDR3 loop: CASSLVRGEAFF. The CDR3 DNA follows: TGTGCCAGCAGCTTAGTTCGGGGTGAAGCTTTCTTT.

The gene calls are TRBV29-1 and TRBJ2-1; D not certain. The germline CDR1 and CDR2 sequences are SQVTM and ANQGSEA. Between the trimmed V and J ends, which lost 8 bases and 6 bases, there was a span of 8 bases. The CDR3 runs 10 residues. In nucleotides, the CDR3 is TGCAGCTCATGGCGCAATGAGCAGTTCTTC. The encoded protein is CSSWRNEQFF.

This clonotype was detected only once. The V and J genes are TRBV11-2 and TRBJ2-1; TRBD1 might be the D (6 bases). In germline, CDR1 is SGHAT, CDR2 FQNNGV. CDR3 length: 14 residues. The germline V and J ends were trimmed by 5 bases and 8 bases, with 16 bases remaining between them. Here the CDR3 DNA reads TGTGCCAGCAGCCGCAGACAGGCGCGGGATGAGCAGTTCTTC. Its protein is CASSRRQARDEQFF. Full variable domain (rest looked up from reference TRBV11-2 and TRBJ2-1): EAGVAQSPRYKIIEKRQSVAFWCNPISGHATLYWYQQILGQGPKLLIQFQNNGVVDDSQLPKDRFSAERLKGVDSTLKIQPAKLEDSAVYLCASSRRQARDEQFFGPGTRLTVL.

This clonotype has only one observation. The chain couples TRBV25-1 to TRBJ2-1; 7 bases match TRBD2. Trimming at V came to 1 base and at J to 3 bases, leaving 6 bases not matched to a gene. The V gene's germline CDR1 is MGHDK and CDR2 SYGVNS. The CDR3 runs to 16 residues. The CDR3 region is CASSESSSGYYNEQFF. CDR3 DNA: TGTGCCAGCAGTGAATCCTCTAGCGGATACTACAATGAGCAGTTCTTC.

V is TRBV20-1 and J is TRBJ1-5; 10 nucleotides line up with TRBD1. The V gene end was trimmed by 5 bases and the J gene end by 7 bases; junction bases not matched to a gene: 11. The CDR3 totals 15 residues. Germline V gene data show CDR1 as DFQATT and CDR2 as SNEGSKA (reference sequence). CDR3 sequence: CSAPPGQGPGQPQHF. The CDR3 coding sequence is TGCAGTGCTCCTCCGGGACAGGGGCCGGGGCAGCCCCAGCATTTT.

V gene TRBV7-9 combines with J gene TRBJ2-6; TRBD1 is a possible D gene (6 bases). CDR3 size: 16 residues. Trimming stripped 1 base from V and 2 bases from J, with 9 bases between. CDR1 SEHNR and CDR2 FQNEAQ come from the germline V gene (reference sequence). The CDR3 loop reads CASSLGNRAGANVLTF. In DNA form, the CDR3 reads TGTGCCAGCAGCTTAGGTAACAGGGCTGGGGCCAACGTCCTGACTTTC.

V is TRBV3-1 and J is TRBJ2-2; the D gene is possibly TRBD1 (6 bases). V was shortened by 3 bases and J by 2 bases, with 19 bases between the two germline ends. CDR3 length: 18 amino acids. CDR1 is LGHDT, CDR2 YNNKEL, per germline (reference sequence). The CDR3 bases are TGTGCCAGCAGCCAGGACAACCGTCCGGACAGAAACACCGGGGAGCTGTTTTTT. Translated: CASSQDNRPDRNTGELFF.

J is TRBJ1-1 and V is TRBV2; D is ambiguous. From germline, CDR1 is SNHLY and CDR2 FYNNEI. The V and J ends lost 4 bases and 3 bases respectively, with 12 bases between them. The CDR3 sequence is 14 residues long. In DNA form, the CDR3 reads TGTGCCAGCAGTGGAAAAAGGACCTACACTGAAGCTTTCTTT. Translating gives CASSGKRTYTEAFF.

This CDR3 is CASSFQTSANTGELFF. CDR3 sequence (DNA): TGCGCCAGCAGCTTCCAGACTAGCGCGAACACCGGGGAGCTGTTTTTT. The chain combines TRBV5-1 with TRBJ2-2, with 8 nucleotides matching TRBD2. Germline V gene data show CDR1 as SGHRS and CDR2 as YFSETQ. This CDR3 has 16 amino acids. The V and J ends lost 2 bases and 0 bases, in that order; junction bases with no gene match: 3.

This rearrangement joins TRBV24-1 to TRBJ2-1, with 9 bases identical to TRBD2. The CDR3 has 16 residues. With 4 bases clipped from V and 7 bases from J, the junction kept 10 bases outside the gene matches. Germline loops: CDR1 KGHDR, CDR2 SFDVKD. Here the CDR3 DNA reads TGTGCCACCAGTGAGATCCTAGCGGGGATCAGTAATGAGCAGTTCTTC. Translating gives CATSEILAGISNEQFF.

This sequence joins TRBV3-1 and TRBJ2-1; D is undetermined. Trimming shortened V by 1 base and J by 9 bases, and 7 bases separated the two germline ends. Germline CDR1 is LGHDT and CDR2 is YNNKEL (reference sequence). The CDR3 runs to 12 residues. In DNA, the CDR3 is TGTGCCAGCAGCCAAGGCACGGTTGAGCAGTTCTTC. It specifies CASSQGTVEQFF.

The chain is built from TRBV4-2 and TRBJ1-1, with 11 nucleotides matching TRBD1. The CDR3 loop spans 20 amino acids. Germline-derived CDR1 and CDR2 are LGHNA and YNFKEQ. Trimming cost V 1 base and J 0 bases; bases outside gene matches: 13. The CDR3 sequence is CASSQVYGTGGKSMNTEAFF. The DNA of the CDR3 is TGTGCCAGCAGCCAAGTCTATGGGACAGGGGGAAAGAGTATGAACACTGAAGCTTTCTTT.

In nucleotides, the CDR3 is TGTGCCAGCAGTTTATCCTGGAGGAGCTCCTACGAGCAGTACTTC. Protein sequence: CASSLSWRSSYEQYF. The chain couples TRBV27 to TRBJ2-7; perhaps TRBD2 as D (5 bases). With 0 bases removed from V and 0 bases from J, the gap between germline ends came to 9 bases. CDR3 length equals 15 residues. CDR1 MNHEY and CDR2 SMNVEV come from the germline V gene (reference sequence).

The V and J genes are TRBV3-1 and TRBJ2-5, with D maybe TRBD2 (5 bases). The CDR3 totals 13 residues. Trimming left V 0 bases short and J 5 bases short, with 7 bases between. Germline V lookup: CDR1 LGHDT, CDR2 YNNKEL (reference sequence). CDR3 region: CASSQDGGETQYF. The CDR3 nucleotides read TGTGCCAGCAGCCAAGATGGAGGTGAGACCCAGTACTTC.

The V gene is TRBV13, the J gene TRBJ2-7; D not resolved. V was cut by 7 bases and J by 0 bases, with 19 bases left in between. CDR1 PRHDT and CDR2 FYEKMQ come from the germline V gene (reference sequence). The CDR3 is made up of 16 amino acids. The CDR3 sequence is CASTVGSGRSSYEQYF. In nucleotides, the CDR3 is TGTGCCAGCACCGTTGGTTCGGGTAGATCCTCCTACGAGCAGTACTTC.

This chain links TRBV10-3 with TRBJ2-6; 9 bases match TRBD1. J gave up 0 bases and V 3 bases, and 9 bases lay outside the gene matches. The CDR3 is 19 amino acids. Germline loops: CDR1 ENHRY, CDR2 SYGVKD. The DNA of the CDR3 is TGTGCCATCAGTGAAGAGGGACAGGGCAGGGTCTCTGGGGCCAACGTCCTGACTTTC. This gives the protein CAISEEGQGRVSGANVLTF.

V usage is TRBV2 and J usage is TRBJ2-7; 9 bases are a match to TRBD1. The CDR3 has 13 residues. Germline CDR1 reads SNHLY; CDR2 reads FYNNEI. After removal of 8 bases from V and 6 bases from J, the junction contained 8 bases not matched to a gene. DNA of the CDR3: TGTGCCAGCGGGGACAGGGCCCCCCTCGAGCAGTACTTC. This gives the protein CASGDRAPLEQYF.

This chain links TRBV29-1 with TRBJ2-7; the D is unclear. Germline-derived CDR1 and CDR2 are SQVTM and ANQGSEA. CDR3 length: 11 residues. Trimming left V 3 bases short and J 3 bases short, with 6 bases between. The CDR3 region has the DNA TGCAGCGTTGAGCTAGGCTACGAGCAGTACTTC. The encoded protein is CSVELGYEQYF.